The sample holds many counts of the clone carrying this TCR beta chain. The data belong to a study of Graves' ophthalmopathy and Graves' hyperthyroidism. The germline V gene has CDR1 SGHTA and CDR2 FQGNSA. The CDR3 consists of 12 residues. The V gene lost 5 bases and the J gene lost 4 bases, with 8 bases spanning the gap. Amplified TCR beta CDR3 regions were obtained using RNA transcripts as template. The first-round RT-PCR employed HTBI primers together with the Qiagen OneStep RT-PCR kit. A multiplex PCR was then performed as the second round. TCRdb analysed the multiplex PCR reads with MiXCR anew, one entry per CDR3 protein. The data contain under 400,000 distinct CDR3 sequences, 15% to 20% of them singletons.

Sequencing was performed on peripheral blood. The chain links TRBV7-2 to TRBJ2-5, with unresolved D. The clonotype was recovered from an adult man with Graves' ophthalmopathy. CDR3 loop: CASSPTRETQYF. The CDR3 coding sequence is TGTGCCAGCAGCCCGACCCGAGAGACCCAGTACTTC.